The next 5 T cell receptor beta chains were all read from a single sample in a study of T cells in narcolepsy. Using immunoSEQ multiplex PCR, the repertoire was profiled, and TCRdb retains in-frame clones only, with some absent. Among about 32,000 clones listed, around 79% were seen once. Material for sequencing was CD45RA- memory CD4+ T cells from PBMCs. The source is a human donor with narcolepsy.

The genes are TRBV4-3 and TRBJ1-6, with a tentative D call TRBD1 (5 bases). This CDR3 has 15 residues. Between the trimmed V and J ends, which lost 0 bases and 8 bases, there was a span of 11 bases. Per the germline V gene, CDR1 is LGHNA and CDR2 is YSLEER. CDR3 protein: CASSQEGTDDSPLHF. DNA of the CDR3: TGCGCCAGCAGCCAAGAAGGGACGGACGATTCACCCCTCCACTTT.

About this clone itself: This same CDR3 is encoded by further DNA sequences in the sample. The genes are TRBV7-8 and TRBJ2-2, with 10 bases aligning to TRBD2. Losses at the gene ends were 0 bases for V and 5 bases for J; bases not matched to a gene: 15. There are 20 residues in the CDR3. Germline CDR1 SGHVS, CDR2 FQNEAQ. This chain's CDR3 is CASSLARFRASGRRTGELFF. The DNA for the CDR3 is TGTGCCAGCAGCTTAGCGCGTTTTAGGGCTAGCGGGAGAAGGACCGGGGAGCTGTTTTTT.

This chain connects TRBV14 to TRBJ1-5; tentative D call: TRBD1 (6 bases). The CDR3 contains 16 residues. Germline assignment: CDR1 SGHDN and CDR2 FVKESK. Trimming removed 1 base from V and 1 base from J, with 11 bases in between. The CDR3 DNA is TGTGCCAGCAGCCAAGCCCGGGGGGCGAGCAATCAGCCCCAGCATTTT. It encodes CASSQARGASNQPQHF.

The chain has TRBV15 and TRBJ1-4; no definite D call. The germline V and J ends were trimmed by 3 bases and 11 bases, with 10 bases remaining between them. The CDR3 sequence is 12 residues long. Germline CDR1 and CDR2: LNHNV and YYDKDF (reference sequence). CDR3 amino acids: CATSRADGKLFF. Here the CDR3 DNA reads TGTGCCACCAGCAGGGCCGATGGGAAACTGTTTTTT. Based on the CDR3 plus reference TRBV15 and TRBJ1-4, the full variable domain is DAMVIQNPRYQVTQFGKPVTLSCSQTLNHNVMYWYQQKSSQAPKLLFHYYDKDFNNEADTPDNFQSRRPNTSFCFLDIRSPGLGDTAMYLCATSRADGKLFFGSGTQLSVL.

This clone has a handful of counts. The chain is built from TRBV30 and TRBJ1-2, with 10 bases that match TRBD1. V was pared by 3 bases and J by 8 bases, with 15 bases of the junction left unmatched. The CDR3 contains 16 residues. CDR1 is GTSNPN and CDR2 is SVGIG in the germline V gene (reference sequence). CDR3 loop: CAWSSGTGEFGGGYTF. CDR3 in DNA: TGTGCCTGGAGCTCCGGGACAGGGGAGTTTGGCGGCGGCTACACCTTC.